What follows is one TCR beta chain and its context. Antigen: not known. CDR3 size: 15 residues. Germline loops: CDR1 MDHEN, CDR2 SYDVKM. V was clipped by 2 bases and J by 4 bases, with 14 bases between them. This entry is derived from a study of graft-versus-host responses after intestinal transplantation. The overall study: All recipients were given anti-thymocyte globulin induction, and tacrolimus and steroids were then administered for about three years.

Profiling relied on immunoSEQ multiplex PCR, and the TCRdb table lists in-frame clones only, not all of them. The repertoire holds 85,000 to 100,000 clones, with about 83% as singletons. Overall study findings and caveats: Graft-versus-host to host-versus-graft clonal ratios in allografts were high in patients with graft-donor T cell macrochimerism.

This sequence joins TRBV28 and TRBJ2-5; D is possibly TRBD2 (6 bases). The origin of this receptor is a human patient who received an intestinal transplant, so some T cells may come from the graft donor. Sample: PBMCs, taken 255 days after intestinal transplant. The CDR3 region is CASSLRRASRETQYF. DNA for the CDR3: TGTGCCAGCAGTTTAAGGAGGGCCTCCCGAGAGACCCAGTACTTC.